Listed here are 5 T cell receptor beta chains from one sample, sequenced in a study of T cell changes during pregnancy in multiple sclerosis. Generated by immunoSEQ multiplex PCR, the TCRdb table keeps only in-frame clones and is missing some. This sample has over 45,000 clones, with over 75% found just once. The sequences come from CD4+ T cells from peripheral blood mononuclear cells, collected in the second trimester of pregnancy. These receptor sequences come from a female donor with multiple sclerosis, enrolled in a pregnancy study.

The chain joins TRBV21-1 to TRBJ1-2; the table's D call of TRBD1 was not tested on the DNA. TRBV21-1 is designated a pseudogene. The CDR3 has 18 residues. The CDR3 DNA follows: TGTGCCAGCAGCAATGGTAGCAGGGGGGTTAGGGCTAACTATGGCTACACCTTC. Its translation: CASSNGSRGVRANYGYTF.

The chain couples TRBV19 to TRBJ2-7; 7 bases line up with TRBD1. After removal of 4 bases from V and 2 bases from J, the junction contained 2 bases not matched to a gene. This CDR3 spans 13 amino acids. Germline V gene sequence: CDR1 LNHDA, CDR2 SQIVND (reference sequence). The CDR3 DNA reads as TGTGCCAGTAGTACAGGGGGTCCCTACGAGCAGTACTTC. Its translation is CASSTGGPYEQYF.

The V gene is TRBV7-8, the J gene TRBJ2-7; 9 bases agree with TRBD2. The germline CDR1 and CDR2 sequences are SGHVS and FQNEAQ. J lost 2 bases, V lost 5 bases, and 16 bases had no gene match. CDR3 length equals 18 residues. DNA of the CDR3: TGTGCCAGCAGCCCGACTAGCGGAGGTCTCCCTGGGCCCTACGAGCAGTACTTC. Amino acids: CASSPTSGGLPGPYEQYF. Variable domain in full (rest from reference TRBV7-8 and TRBJ2-7): GAGVSQSPRYKVAKRGQDVALRCDPISGHVSLFWYQQALGQGPEFLTYFQNEAQLDKSGLPSDRFFAERPEGSVSTLKIQRTQQEDSAVYLCASSPTSGGLPGPYEQYFGPGTRLTVT.

This clone appeared a single time. The rearrangement joins TRBV29-1 to TRBJ2-1, with 8 bases matching TRBD2. The germline V gene has CDR1 SQVTM and CDR2 ANQGSEA. The CDR3 has 18 residues. J gave up 7 bases and V 6 bases, and 23 bases lay outside the gene matches. CDR3 sequence (DNA): TGCAGCGTGAGGGACACGCGAGCTAGAGTAGCGGGAAAAAATGAGCAGTTCTTC. Its translation is CSVRDTRARVAGKNEQFF.

The chain couples TRBV28 to TRBJ1-1; D is possibly TRBD1 (5 bases). Germline V lookup: CDR1 MDHEN, CDR2 SYDVKM. This CDR3 has 15 residues. The V end was cut by 7 bases, the J end by 5 bases, with 20 bases between. The CDR3 spells CASTLAGRLSTEAFF. In nucleotides, the CDR3 is TGTGCCAGCACTCTGGCGGGACGCTTGTCAACTGAAGCTTTCTTT.